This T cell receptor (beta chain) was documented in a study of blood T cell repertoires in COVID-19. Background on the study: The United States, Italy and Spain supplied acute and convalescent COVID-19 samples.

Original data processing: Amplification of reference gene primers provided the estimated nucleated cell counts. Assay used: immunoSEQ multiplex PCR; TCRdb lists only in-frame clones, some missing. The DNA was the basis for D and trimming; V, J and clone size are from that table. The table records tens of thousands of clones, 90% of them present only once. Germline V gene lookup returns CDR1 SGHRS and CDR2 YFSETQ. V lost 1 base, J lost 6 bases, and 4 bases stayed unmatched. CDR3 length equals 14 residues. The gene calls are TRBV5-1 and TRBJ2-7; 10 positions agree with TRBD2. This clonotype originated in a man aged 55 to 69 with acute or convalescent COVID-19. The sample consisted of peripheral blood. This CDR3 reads CASSLRLAGVEQYF. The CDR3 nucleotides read TGCGCCAGCAGCTTGAGGCTAGCGGGAGTCGAGCAGTACTTC.